The clone carrying this T cell receptor beta chain was recorded a few times. Unique molecular identifiers were built into the TCRbeta library. TCRdb fed the PCR reads into MiXCR, producing one record per CDR3 protein. Here the sample spans 84,000 or so distinct CDR3 sequences, about a sixth being singletons. These data belong to a study of T-cell reconstitution after alpha-beta-depleted transplantation in children. Germline CDR1 reads ENHRY; CDR2 reads SYGVKD. This CDR3 contains 13 residues. Trimming removed 9 bases from V and 4 bases from J; junction bases left unmatched: 9. V usage is TRBV10-3 and J usage is TRBJ2-7; 7 bases are a match to TRBD1. The sequencing here drew on PBMCs, mostly from graft donor cells, taken 180 days after TCRalphabeta/CD19-depleted stem cell transplant. The sequence was obtained from a male patient under 10 years old who had a stem cell transplant for acute lymphoblastic leukemia, so the T cells may come from the graft donor. CDR3 bases: TGTGCCATTTCCCAGGGGGAGATATACGAGCAGTACTTC. Translated, it gives CAISQGEIYEQYF.